This record looks at one TCR beta chain sequence and its context. Its antigen is still unknown. All donors comprised healthy Caucasians. Unique molecular identifiers were present on cDNA, and template switching added a universal primer site. TCRdb itself ran the 5' RACE reads through MiXCR, one entry per CDR3 protein. This sample has some 330,000 distinct CDR3 sequences, with around 9% found just once. The data were obtained in a study of identical twins. Points from the study as a whole: In monozygotic twins, models underestimated the sharing of out-of-frame TCR alpha. The more abundant beta clonotypes in cord blood had fewer insertions, and memory repertoires did not show this.

Sequencing was carried out using naive T cells sorted from blood. This receptor was obtained from a woman aged 45-59 years in good health.

The CDR3 sequence: CASSVGRGTSYNEQFF. In nucleotides, the CDR3 is TGTGCCAGCAGCGTTGGCCGGGGGACCTCCTACAATGAGCAGTTCTTC. The chain carries TRBV9 and TRBJ2-1; TRBD2 is a possible D gene (6 bases). Germline V gene lookup returns CDR1 SGDLS and CDR2 YYNGEE. This CDR3 comprises 16 residues. Deletions cut 2 bases from V and 0 bases from J, with 12 bases between.